This entry concerns a single T cell receptor beta chain. This sample is drawn from a study of blood T cell repertoires in COVID-19. About the study: Sites across the United States, Italy and Spain contributed samples from acute and convalescent COVID-19. Sample material is recorded as cDNA or gDNA derived from T cells, B-cell-depleted T cells, or PBMCs.

Germline loops: CDR1 PRHDT, CDR2 FYEKMQ (reference sequence). The CDR3 length is 15 residues. V was cut by 5 bases and J by 7 bases, with 21 bases left in between. The method was immunoSEQ multiplex PCR; TCRdb's version includes in-frame clones alone and lacks a portion of them. The sample comprises about 370,000 clones, around 90% of which are singletons, and 6.5% rests with the top ten. V usage is TRBV13 and J usage is TRBJ2-7, with D possibly TRBD1 on 5 matching bases. The sequence came from a man aged 18 to 30 with active or convalescent COVID-19. Material: peripheral blood. The CDR3 nucleotides read TGTGCCAGCAGCCCGAGGACAACCACCTCCTCGGAGCAGTACTTC. Amino acids: CASSPRTTTSSEQYF.